This TCR beta chain was retrieved from a study of cytomegalovirus exposure and HLA in healthy donors. Study-wide background: About 200 million T cells yielded about 120 million unique TCR beta sequences, as an earlier analysis found.

This CDR3 spans 14 amino acids. Between the trimmed V and J ends, which lost 3 bases and 1 base, there was a span of 7 bases. Germline assignment: CDR1 SGHRS and CDR2 YFSETQ. The PCR was carried out with 60 Vbeta primers and 13 Jbeta primers. The protocol was immunoSEQ multiplex PCR, while the TCRdb copy is restricted to in-frame clones and leaves out a portion. The sample lists about 150,000 clones; roughly 78% were seen once. The V gene is TRBV5-1, the J gene TRBJ2-2; possibly TRBD1 for D (5 bases). The sequenced material came from PBMCs. The source of this sequence is a man aged 50 to 59 in good health and CMV-seropositive. The CDR3, as DNA: TGCGCCAGCAGCTCCCAGGGGAACACCGGGGAGCTGTTTTTT. Protein: CASSSQGNTGELFF.